These 18 T cell receptor beta chains were all obtained from the same sample, sequenced in a study of T-cell reconstitution after alpha-beta-depleted transplantation in children listed by TCRdb under 2016. Library preparation was by PCR. The instrument given in TCRdb is Illumina HiSeq 2500. To normalize quantification of the TCRbeta repertoire, the TCR libraries were built with molecular barcoding that relied on unique molecular identifiers. TCRdb took the public reads, trimmed them with fastp at Q25, ran MiXCR for clone calling and kept in-frame beta chains. Each entry is one CDR3 protein sequence, shown with its most common DNA and genes. The sample data list roughly 24,000 distinct CDR3 sequences, and 11% of these were observed just once. More than 20% of the sample rests with the top ten. The material sequenced was PBMCs from the stem cell graft donor, taken from the stem cell graft. The origin of the receptors is a human donor who donated a stem cell graft to a child with chronic granulomatous disease.

This clonotype was picked up many times. CDR3 coding DNA: TGTGCCACCTCGCGAGGCCCCTATGGCTACACCTTC. Residues: CATSRGPYGYTF. The chain links TRBV12-3 or TRBV12-4 to TRBJ1-2, with D uncertain. Trimming removed 10 bases from V and 4 bases from J, with 13 bases in between. The length of the CDR3 is 12 residues.

This clonotype was seen many times. The chain recombines TRBV24-1 with TRBJ1-1; 7 bases are shared with TRBD1. Germline trimming cut 4 bases from V and 8 bases from J; bases unmatched to any gene: 9. This CDR3 region has 14 residues. CDR1 KGHDR and CDR2 SFDVKD come from the germline V gene. The CDR3 DNA reads as TGTGCCACCAGTGACAGAGACAGGGCCTGGGAAGCTTTCTTT. Protein: CATSDRDRAWEAFF.

This clonotype has a count of ten or more. The CDR3 DNA is TGTGCCAGCTCACCGGGACAGGTCAATCAGCCCCAGCATTTT. It encodes CASSPGQVNQPQHF. The chain carries TRBV18 and TRBJ1-5, with 8 bases aligning to TRBD1. The CDR3 is 14 residues long. V lost 3 bases, J lost 3 bases, and 1 base stayed unmatched. The germline V gene has CDR1 KGHSH and CDR2 LQKENI.

Details on this clonotype: An end of the junction differs from the germline gene, which may be a read error. This rearrangement joins TRBV3-1 to TRBJ2-5, with TRBD2 matching over 13 bases. CDR1 and CDR2 from the germline V gene are LGHDT and YNNKEL (reference sequence). The CDR3 extends over 18 amino acids. The CDR3: CTSCPGTSGMGSQETQYF. CDR3 nucleotides: TGTACCAGCTGTCCCGGGACTAGCGGGATGGGCAGTCAAGAGACCCAGTACTTC.

This clonotype was picked up many times. The chain has TRBV14 and TRBJ2-2; the D is unclear. V gave up 2 bases and J gave up 3 bases, with 4 bases separating them. The germline V gene encodes CDR1 SGHDN and CDR2 FVKESK. This CDR3 spans 13 amino acids. CDR3 bases: TGTGCCAGCAGCCAAATTTACACCGGGGAGCTGTTTTTT. This codes for CASSQIYTGELFF.

This clonotype was seen many times. This chain links TRBV5-5 with TRBJ2-1; D may be TRBD2 (6 bases). Germline CDR1 reads SGHKS; CDR2 reads YYEKEE (reference sequence). The CDR3 extends over 15 amino acids. V was cut by 1 base and J by 9 bases, with 17 bases left in between. CDR3 residues: CASSLLTGRVGEQFF. The DNA of the CDR3 is TGTGCCAGCAGCTTGTTGACCGGGAGAGTAGGTGAGCAGTTCTTC.

This clonotype was recorded many times. The chain joins TRBV25-1 to TRBJ2-3; no firm D call. V lost 3 bases and J 0 bases, leaving 7 bases between the germline ends. This CDR3 contains 14 residues. Germline V gene data show CDR1 as MGHDK and CDR2 as SYGVNS. CDR3 DNA sequence: TGTGCCAGCAGTGATCAGGCGAGCACAGATACGCAGTATTTT. It specifies CASSDQASTDTQYF. Full variable domain (outside the CDR3, taken from reference TRBV25-1 and TRBJ2-3): EADIYQTPRYLVIGTGKKITLECSQTMGHDKMYWYQQDPGMELHLIHYSYGVNSTEKGDLSSESTVSRIRTEHFPLTLESARPSHTSQYLCASSDQASTDTQYFGPGTRLTVL.

V usage is TRBV18 and J usage is TRBJ2-4, with D possibly being TRBD2 (5 bases). The V end lost 0 bases, the J end lost 6 bases, and 12 bases lay between the germline ends. The germline V gene encodes CDR1 KGHSH and CDR2 LQKENI. The CDR3 has 15 amino acids. The CDR3, as DNA: TGTGCCAGCTCACCACCGGCGGCAGGACTAAACATTCAGTACTTC. Amino acids: CASSPPAAGLNIQYF.

This clonotype was recorded many times. The chain recombines TRBV29-1 with TRBJ1-1; perhaps TRBD1 as D (5 bases). Trimming shortened V by 7 bases and J by 1 base, and 7 bases separated the two germline ends. There are 11 residues in the CDR3. Germline V gives CDR1 SQVTM, CDR2 ANQGSEA. The CDR3: CSARENTEAFF. CDR3 in DNA: TGCAGCGCCAGGGAGAACACTGAAGCTTTCTTT.

The genes are TRBV19 and TRBJ2-7; possible D gene TRBD1, 6 bases. V lost 5 bases and J 7 bases, leaving 24 bases between the germline ends. CDR3 length: 16 amino acids. Per the germline V gene, CDR1 is LNHDA and CDR2 is SQIVND (reference sequence). The CDR3, as DNA: TGTGCCAGTAGTTCGATATCGGGACACAGGGATTCGGAGCAGTACTTC. Translation: CASSSISGHRDSEQYF.

This clonotype was picked up many times. This chain links TRBV6-2 or TRBV6-3 with TRBJ2-1, with 9 bases identical to TRBD2. CDR1 MNHEY and CDR2 SVGEGT come from the germline V gene. Losses at the gene ends were 5 bases for V and 4 bases for J; bases not matched to a gene: 6. The CDR3 consists of 15 residues. The CDR3, as DNA: TGTGCCAGCAGTCCGAGGGGACTAGCTTACAATGAGCAGTTCTTC. Protein sequence: CASSPRGLAYNEQFF.

This clonotype was counted at least ten times. V is TRBV4-1 and J is TRBJ2-3, with 7 nucleotides matching TRBD1. The V and J ends lost 3 bases and 5 bases, in that order; junction bases with no gene match: 11. CDR1 and CDR2 (germline): MGHRA, YSYEKL. There are 16 residues in the CDR3. The CDR3, as DNA: TGCGCCAGCAGCCACCCGACAGGGATCCAGAGAGATACGCAGTATTTT. Translating gives CASSHPTGIQRDTQYF.

This chain uses TRBV20-1 with TRBJ2-7; D tentatively reads TRBD1 or TRBD2 (5 bases each). Trimming removed 3 bases at V and 0 bases at J, with 12 bases between. Germline V gene lookup returns CDR1 DFQATT and CDR2 SNEGSKA (reference sequence). This CDR3 has 14 residues. In nucleotides, the CDR3 is TGCAGTGCTAGGGGACCTGTTTCCTCCTACGAGCAGTACTTC. It yields the protein CSARGPVSSYEQYF.

This clonotype was seen at least ten times. The chain carries TRBV6-5 and TRBJ2-2; D is unresolved. The CDR3 is made up of 15 amino acids. V lost 2 bases, J lost 2 bases, and 9 bases lay in between. Germline lookup yields CDR1 MNHEY and CDR2 SVGAGI. The CDR3 loop reads CASSYTRSNTGELFF. As DNA, the CDR3 is TGTGCCAGCAGTTACACCAGATCCAACACCGGGGAGCTGTTTTTT.

This clonotype was observed at least ten times. The chain joins TRBV29-1 to TRBJ1-1; D unresolved. The CDR3 is 13 amino acids. CDR1 is SQVTM and CDR2 is ANQGSEA in the germline V gene. V lost 4 bases, J lost 2 bases, and 11 bases lay in between. CDR3 nucleotide sequence: TGCAGCGTTGTCTGGGCCCTTAACACTGAAGCTTTCTTT. Translation: CSVVWALNTEAFF.

In its sample, this clonotype was seen many times. V and J are TRBV2 and TRBJ1-5; TRBD1 matches at 8 bases. The germline V gene encodes CDR1 SNHLY and CDR2 FYNNEI. The CDR3 runs 16 residues. Germline trimming cut 6 bases from V and 5 bases from J; bases unmatched to any gene: 12. The CDR3 bases are TGTGCCAGCAGCCAAACCGGGACAGGTGGCGATCAGCCCCAGCATTTT. Translated: CASSQTGTGGDQPQHF.

As for this clonotype: A much more abundant neighbour one base away suggests this may be a read error. The chain carries TRBV20-1 and TRBJ2-2, with 11 bases identical to TRBD2. The CDR3 runs to 19 residues. Germline values: CDR1 DFQATT, CDR2 SNEGSKA (reference sequence). For the CDR3, the DNA is TGCTGTGCTAGATCCTACCCCACTAGCGGGAGCACGTACACCGGGGAGCTGTTTTTT. It is translated as CCARSYPTSGSTYTGELFF.

The sample holds a few counts of this clonotype. The chain couples TRBV15 to TRBJ2-3; 8 bases align to TRBD2. Germline V gene lookup returns CDR1 LNHNV and CDR2 YYDKDF (reference sequence). With 0 bases clipped from V and 3 bases from J, the junction kept 5 bases outside the gene matches. The CDR3 consists of 16 residues. CDR3 residues: CATSRDGAGVTDTQYF. The CDR3 DNA is TGTGCCACCAGCAGAGATGGAGCGGGAGTAACAGATACGCAGTATTTT.